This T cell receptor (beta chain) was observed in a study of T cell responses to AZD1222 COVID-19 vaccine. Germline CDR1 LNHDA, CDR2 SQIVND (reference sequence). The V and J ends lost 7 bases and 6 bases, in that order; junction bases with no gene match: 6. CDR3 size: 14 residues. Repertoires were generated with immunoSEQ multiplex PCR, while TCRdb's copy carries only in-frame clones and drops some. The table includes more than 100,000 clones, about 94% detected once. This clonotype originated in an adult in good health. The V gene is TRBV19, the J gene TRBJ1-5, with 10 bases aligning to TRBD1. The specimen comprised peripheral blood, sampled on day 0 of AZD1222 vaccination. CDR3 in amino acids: CASTLTGGGQPQHF. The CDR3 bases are TGTGCCAGTACTCTGACAGGGGGCGGTCAGCCCCAGCATTTT. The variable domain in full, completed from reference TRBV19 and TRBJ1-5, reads DGGITQSPKYLFRKEGQNVTLSCEQNLNHDAMYWYRQDPGQGLRLIYYSQIVNDFQKGDIAEGYSVSREKKESFPLTVTSAQKNPTAFYLCASTLTGGGQPQHFGDGTRLSIL.